This TCR beta chain was sequenced for a study of OX40 agonist ivuxolimab in advanced cancers. Using immunoSEQ multiplex PCR, the repertoire was profiled, and TCRdb retains in-frame clones only, with some absent. Among 76,000 or so clones, roughly 85% were seen once, and the ten largest hold approximately 0.65%. The V end lost 5 bases, the J end lost 4 bases, and 14 bases lay between the germline ends. Germline V CDR1 and CDR2: SGHDN, FVKESK. This CDR3 has 14 residues. The J gene is TRBJ2-5, the V gene TRBV14; a possible D gene is TRBD2 (6 bases). The material was CD4+ or CD8+ T cells sorted from blood, obtained in a trial of the OX40 agonist ivuxolimab. This clonotype was sampled from an adult with an advanced solid tumor such as melanoma, head and neck, liver or kidney cancer. CDR3: CASSKLGGLETQYF. The CDR3 DNA reads as TGTGCCAGCAGCAAACTTGGGGGACTAGAGACCCAGTACTTC. The variable domain in full, with the rest retrieved from reference TRBV14 and TRBJ2-5, is EAGVTQFPSHSVIEKGQTVTLRCDPISGHDNLYWYRRVMGKEIKFLLHFVKESKQDESGMPNNRFLAERTGGTYSTLKVQPAELEDSGVYFCASSKLGGLETQYFGPGTRLLVL.